Each of the 20 T cell receptor beta chains below was sequenced from the same sample in a study of tissue T cells after allogeneic stem cell transplantation. Clones were sequenced by immunoSEQ multiplex PCR, and TCRdb holds only the in-frame ones, with some missing. The sample holds nearly 2,500 clones, approximately 62% seen once. The sequenced material came from gut tissue. The receptors stem from a female BALB/c mouse in good health. MHC haplotype of the strain: H2-d.

A remark on this clone: The gene names here belong to mouse. The CDR3 is cut off 1 residue early in the read; its end comes from the germline J gene. V is TRBV2 and J is TRBJ1-5, with 7 bases fitting TRBD1. CDR1 is LGHNA and CDR2 is YSYQKL in the germline V gene. This CDR3 is built from 15 residues. V gave up 0 bases and J gave up 3 bases; unmatched junction bases: 2. The CDR3 loop reads CASSQDRGRNQAPLF. CDR3 bases read: TGTGCCAGCAGCCAAGATAGGGGGCGCAACCAGGCTCCGCTT. The variable domain in full, with the rest retrieved from reference TRBV2 and TRBJ1-5, is DPKIIQKPKYLVAVTGSEKILICEQYLGHNAMYWYRQSAKKPLEFMFSYSYQKLMDNQTASSRFQPQSSKKNHLDLQITALKPDDSATYFCASSQDRGRNQAPLFGEGTRLSVL.

A note on this clone: Gene names are mouse gene names. Coverage ceases 1 residue before the CDR3 finishes, and the germline J gene fills in the end. V usage is TRBV13-1 and J usage is TRBJ1-1; a possible D gene is TRBD1 (5 bases). CDR3 size: 13 residues. Trimming shortened V by 3 bases and J by 2 bases, and 8 bases separated the two germline ends. Germline loops: CDR1 NSHNY, CDR2 SYGAGN. The CDR3 spells CASSVRDNTEVFF. CDR3 DNA (partial): TGTGCCAGCAGTGTCCGGGACAACACAGAAGTCTTC.

As to this clone: Gene and germline names: mouse. Sequencing ends 1 residue short of the CDR3 end; the germline J gene provides the rest. This chain connects TRBV5 to TRBJ1-5; no definite D call. This CDR3 is built from 13 residues. The germline CDR1 and CDR2 sequences are LGHNA and YNLKQL (reference sequence). V lost 0 bases, J lost 6 bases, and 6 bases lay in between. The CDR3 here is CASSQDAAQAPLF. The DNA read from the CDR3 is TGTGCCAGCAGCCAAGATGCAGCCCAGGCTCCGCTT.

Points on this clone: Genes and germline come from the mouse. Read coverage stops 1 residue before the CDR3 terminus; the germline J gene supplies the remainder. The rearrangement links TRBV12-1 to TRBJ1-2; TRBD1 agrees at 7 bases. The CDR3 sequence is 14 residues long. With V trimmed by 0 bases and J by 4 bases, 4 bases remained unmatched. Germline CDR1 reads SGHSN; CDR2 reads HYEKVE. CDR3 residues: CASSLEGGSSDYTF. The CDR3 bases that were read are TGTGCCAGCTCTCTCGAAGGGGGCAGCTCCGACTACACC.

Regarding this clone: These gene names are mouse names. The read ends 1 residue before the CDR3 terminus; that terminus is restored from the germline J gene. The V call is TRBV1, the J call TRBJ2-5, with 11 bases fitting TRBD2. Unmatched junction bases numbered 3, after V lost 5 bases and J lost 2 bases. The CDR3 covers 15 residues. CDR1 and CDR2 (germline): NSQYPW, LRSPGD (reference sequence). The CDR3 protein is CTCSLLGGRQDTQYF. The CDR3 DNA, read in part, is TGCACCTGCAGTCTACTGGGGGGGCGCCAAGACACCCAGTAC.

About this clone itself: Gene names follow the mouse nomenclature. The read terminates 1 residue before the CDR3 end, so the remaining end is supplied by the germline J gene. J is TRBJ1-4 and V is TRBV19; maybe TRBD1 (5 bases). With 3 bases removed from V and 2 bases from J, the gap between germline ends came to 8 bases. The CDR3 has 14 amino acids. From germline, CDR1 is FNHDT and CDR2 SITEND (reference sequence). CDR3 DNA (partial): TGTGCCAGCAGTACCGACAGATCCAACGAAAGATTATTT. Its protein is CASSTDRSNERLF. The entire CDR3 sequence reads CASSTDRSNERLFF.

This clone has a handful of counts. Gene names refer to mouse genes. The covered CDR3 bases are TGTGCCAGCAGCCAAGGCGAGGGGCGAGGAAATACGCTCTAT. Amino acids: CASSQGEGRGNTLY. The whole CDR3 is CASSQGEGRGNTLYF. The J gene is TRBJ1-3, the V gene TRBV2, with a possible D match to TRBD1 (5 bases). The read halts 1 residue ahead of the CDR3 end, with the missing end drawn from the germline J gene. V was trimmed by 1 base and J by 4 bases, leaving 11 bases between them. The CDR3 consists of 15 residues. Per germline, CDR1 LGHNA and CDR2 YSYQKL. Full variable domain (rest looked up from reference TRBV2 and TRBJ1-3): DPKIIQKPKYLVAVTGSEKILICEQYLGHNAMYWYRQSAKKPLEFMFSYSYQKLMDNQTASSRFQPQSSKKNHLDLQITALKPDDSATYFCASSQGEGRGNTLYFGEGSRLIVV.

In regard to this clone: Each gene name is a mouse one. The read gets to within 1 residue of the CDR3 end, and the germline J gene fills in the rest. The chain couples TRBV20 to TRBJ1-2, with D possibly matching TRBD1 (6 bases). CDR1 GFQATS and CDR2 STVNSAI come from the germline V gene. This CDR3 spans 14 amino acids. V lost 0 bases and J lost 4, with 12 bases in between. The CDR3 DNA, read in part, is TGTGGTGCTAGGGATCGGGGGGCAGGCTCCGACTACACC. Its translation is CGARDRGAGSDYT. The complete CDR3 sequence is CGARDRGAGSDYTF.

For this clone: Gene names denote mouse genes. The read terminates 1 residue before the CDR3 end, so the remaining end is supplied by the germline J gene. The genes are TRBV5 and TRBJ2-3; 7 nucleotides agree with TRBD2. Germline-derived CDR1 and CDR2 are LGHNA and YNLKQL (reference sequence). V shed 2 bases, J shed 0 bases, and the junction held 5 bases outside the gene matches. CDR3 length: 16 amino acids. The sequenced part of the CDR3 DNA is TGTGCCAGCAGCCAATTCTCTGGGGGAAGTGCAGAAACGCTGTAT. Translating gives CASSQFSGGSAETLY. The full CDR3 is CASSQFSGGSAETLYF.

Concerning this clone itself: The genes and germline here are from mouse. The CDR3 is cut off 1 residue early in the read; its end comes from the germline J gene. The rearrangement joins TRBV13-3 to TRBJ1-2; no definite D call. Germline V gene lookup returns CDR1 NNHDY and CDR2 SYVADS. The length of the CDR3 is 13 residues. Trimming took off 4 bases at V and 0 bases at J, with 7 bases between the two ends. CDR3: CASSSQANSDYTF. The covered CDR3 bases are TGTGCCAGCAGTAGCCAGGCAAACTCCGACTACACC.

A few counts support this clone. Each gene name is a mouse one. The read comes to an end 1 residue before the CDR3 does, leaving the germline J gene to fill in the end. V is TRBV19 and J is TRBJ1-4, with D possibly matching TRBD1 (6 bases). V was clipped by 1 base and J by 0 bases, with 10 bases between them. Germline-derived CDR1 and CDR2 are FNHDT and SITEND (reference sequence). The CDR3 runs to 16 residues. The CDR3: CASSIQGTISNERLFF. The sequenced part of the CDR3 DNA is TGTGCCAGCAGTATACAGGGGACAATTTCCAACGAAAGATTATTT.

This clone was found a few times. Gene names follow the mouse nomenclature. Read sequence stops 1 residue before the CDR3 end, and the germline J gene provides the missing end. The V call is TRBV19, the J call TRBJ1-3; 7 positions match TRBD1. The CDR3 is 14 residues long. V dropped 2 bases and J dropped 2; count of bases not matched to a gene: 1. CDR1 FNHDT and CDR2 SITEND come from the germline V gene (reference sequence). The CDR3 loop is CASSITGAGNTLYF. Partial CDR3 DNA: TGTGCCAGCAGTATTACAGGGGCTGGAAATACGCTCTAT.

Concerning this clone: Gene names and germline match the mouse. The read stops 1 residue short of the end of the CDR3; the missing end is completed from the germline J gene. The rearrangement joins TRBV4 to TRBJ1-2; D is possibly TRBD1 (5 bases). V was trimmed by 5 bases and J by 4 bases, leaving 11 bases between them. CDR1 and CDR2 from the germline V gene are LGHDT and YNNKQL (reference sequence). This CDR3 has 13 residues. The CDR3 loop is CASSPGPVSDYTF. CDR3 DNA, as far as it was read: TGTGCCAGCAGCCCGGGGCCGGTCTCCGACTACACC.

Turning to this clone: Mouse germline and gene names are used. The sequence runs out 1 residue before the end of the CDR3; the remainder is reconstructed from the germline J gene. This chain links TRBV1 with TRBJ2-4, with D possibly TRBD2 on 6 matching bases. The V gene's germline CDR1 is NSQYPW and CDR2 LRSPGD (reference sequence). V lost 1 base and J 4 bases, leaving 9 bases between the germline ends. This CDR3 comprises 14 residues. This chain's CDR3 is CTCSAGLGKNTLYF. The covered CDR3 bases are TGCACCTGCAGTGCAGGGCTGGGGAAAAACACCTTGTAC.

This clone has only a few counts. Mouse gene names apply. The CDR3 is cut off 1 residue early in the read; its end comes from the germline J gene. The chain employs TRBV13-2 and TRBJ1-4; 10 nucleotides agree with TRBD1. Losses at the gene ends were 5 bases for V and 4 bases for J; bases not matched to a gene: 2. CDR3 length equals 14 residues. Germline V gives CDR1 NNHNN, CDR2 SYGAGS (reference sequence). CDR3 DNA (partial): TGTGCCAGCGGGACAGGGGGCTTCAACGAAAGATTATTT. Amino acids: CASGTGGFNERLF. The complete CDR3 protein is CASGTGGFNERLFF.

Comments on this clone: The genes are named according to mouse. The read stops 1 residue short of the end of the CDR3; the missing end is completed from the germline J gene. This sequence joins TRBV1 and TRBJ2-4, with D perhaps matching TRBD1 (5 bases). The CDR3 has 14 amino acids. V was shortened by 1 base and J by 2 bases, with 7 bases between the two germline ends. Germline CDR1 reads NSQYPW; CDR2 reads LRSPGD (reference sequence). The CDR3 sequence: CTCSAGRDQNTLYF. The CDR3 DNA, read in part, is TGCACCTGCAGTGCAGGCAGGGATCAAAACACCTTGTAC.

The sample holds a few counts of this clone. Here the gene names and germline are mouse. The read ends 1 residue before the CDR3 terminus; that terminus is restored from the germline J gene. V gene TRBV1 combines with J gene TRBJ1-4; TRBD1 is a possible D gene (6 bases). V lost 0 bases and J 0 bases, leaving 17 bases between the germline ends. Germline V lookup: CDR1 NSQYPW, CDR2 LRSPGD (reference sequence). The CDR3 is made up of 19 amino acids. The CDR3 sequence is CTCSADHLGTKLSNERLFF. The covered CDR3 bases are TGCACCTGCAGTGCAGATCATTTGGGGACAAAACTTTCCAACGAAAGATTATTT.

As to this clone: The genes and germline here are from mouse. From the germline J gene comes the end of the CDR3, since the read stops 1 residue before it. The chain combines TRBV2 with TRBJ2-4; TRBD2 matches at 10 bases. Germline V gene data show CDR1 as LGHNA and CDR2 as YSYQKL. This CDR3 is built from 16 residues. V was clipped by 1 base and J by 3 bases; unmatched bases: 4. This CDR3 reads CASSQAGGAWQNTLYF. Incomplete CDR3 DNA: TGTGCCAGCAGCCAAGCTGGGGGGGCATGGCAAAACACCTTGTAC.

On this clone itself: Gene names are mouse gene names. The read is 1 residue too short to cover the CDR3 end, so that end is filled in from the germline J gene. The rearrangement links TRBV17 to TRBJ2-3; D uncertain. Per the germline V gene, CDR1 is MNHDT and CDR2 is YYDKIL. Trimming pared 5 bases from V and 0 bases from J, leaving 3 bases between. CDR3 length equals 12 residues. The CDR3 is CASSHSAETLYF. The DNA read from the CDR3 is TGTGCTAGCAGTCACAGTGCAGAAACGCTGTAT.

This clone came up once. The gene names given are mouse names. The missing CDR3 end, 1 residue past where the read stops, is filled in from the germline J gene. The V and J genes are TRBV26 and TRBJ2-1, with TRBD2 matching over 11 bases. After removal of 0 bases from V and 3 bases from J, the junction contained 1 base not matched to a gene. CDR1 and CDR2 (germline): KGHPV, FQNQEV (reference sequence). This CDR3 contains 16 residues. The CDR3 DNA, read in part, is TGTGCCAGCAGTCTGTCGACTGGGGGGGGCTATGCTGAGCAGTTC. Translated, it gives CASSLSTGGGYAEQF. The entire CDR3 reads CASSLSTGGGYAEQFF.